A single sample gave rise to the 17 T cell receptor beta chains below, sequenced in a study of blood T cell repertoires in COVID-19. Repertoires were generated with immunoSEQ multiplex PCR, while TCRdb's copy carries only in-frame clones and drops some. The profile shows 150,000 to 200,000 clones, approximately 90% of them singletons. Specimen: peripheral blood. These receptors came from a human donor in a cohort sampled during active COVID-19.

The chain couples TRBV6-5 to TRBJ2-1, with 11 bases that match TRBD2. This CDR3 has 14 amino acids. Germline CDR1 and CDR2: MNHEY and SVGAGI. V lost 6 bases to trimming and J lost 7 bases; unmatched junction nucleotides: 5. The CDR3 DNA follows: TGTGCCAGCAGGGGGACTAGCGGCGCAAATGAGCAGTTCTTC. Translating it yields CASRGTSGANEQFF.

For this clone: A read error may produce the germline difference seen at one junction end. This rearrangement joins TRBV2 to TRBJ2-1; no firm D call. This CDR3 contains 13 residues. Germline CDR1 reads SNHLY; CDR2 reads FYNNEI. The CDR3 DNA is TGTGCCAGCAGCGAAGTCCCCCGGAGTGAGCAGTTCTTC. Encoded protein: CASSEVPRSEQFF.

This rearrangement joins TRBV6-2 or TRBV6-3 to TRBJ2-1, with a possible D match to TRBD2 (6 bases). The CDR3 has 14 amino acids. The germline V and J ends were trimmed by 6 bases and 7 bases, with 16 bases remaining between them. Germline-derived CDR1 and CDR2 are MNHEY and SVGEGT. CDR3 sequence: CASSRSPSENEQFF. CDR3 sequence (DNA): TGTGCCAGCAGCCGATCACCTAGCGAGAATGAGCAGTTCTTC.

This clone showed up just once. The chain is built from TRBV11-2 and TRBJ2-1; the D is unclear. There are 11 residues in the CDR3. The germline gives CDR1 SGHAT, CDR2 FQNNGV. The V and J ends lost 7 bases and 9 bases respectively, with 10 bases between them. The CDR3 loop is CASIHGPEQFF. In nucleotides, the CDR3 is TGTGCCAGCATCCATGGGCCTGAGCAGTTCTTC.

The DNA for the CDR3 is TGTGCCAGCAGCCAAGTTAGTGATAATTCACCCCTCCACTTT. Protein: CASSQVSDNSPLHF. The chain joins TRBV3-1 (or the pseudogene TRBV3-2) to TRBJ1-6; D gene ambiguous. The CDR3 is made up of 14 amino acids. Trimming left V 1 base short and J 5 bases short, with 6 bases between. CDR1 LGHDT and CDR2 YNNKEL come from the germline V gene (reference sequence).

V is TRBV6-2 or TRBV6-3 and J is TRBJ2-7; 8 nucleotides line up with TRBD1. Trimming took 3 bases from V and 2 from J; bases not matched to a gene: 3. The length of the CDR3 is 14 residues. Germline V lookup: CDR1 MNHEY, CDR2 SVGEGT. The CDR3 region is CASSYVTGAYEQYF. In nucleotides, the CDR3 is TGTGCCAGCAGTTATGTGACAGGGGCCTACGAGCAGTACTTC.

V gene TRBV2 combines with J gene TRBJ1-5, with D perhaps TRBD1 (5 bases). Germline V gene sequence: CDR1 SNHLY, CDR2 FYNNEI. The CDR3 runs to 12 residues. Trimming shortened V by 3 bases and J by 13 bases, and 13 bases separated the two germline ends. CDR3: CASSEPGGEQHF. The CDR3 nucleotides read TGTGCCAGCAGTGAGCCCGGGGGGGAGCAGCATTTT.

This chain uses TRBV27 with TRBJ1-2, with 9 nucleotides matching TRBD1. Germline V gene sequence: CDR1 MNHEY, CDR2 SMNVEV (reference sequence). V lost 1 base, J lost 3 bases, and 9 bases stayed unmatched. CDR3 length: 17 amino acids. The CDR3 DNA sequence: TGTGCCAGCAGTTTATTTTCCACAGGGGGCAATCACTATGGCTACACCTTC. The encoded protein is CASSLFSTGGNHYGYTF.

The chain joins TRBV7-8 to TRBJ1-4; D is perhaps TRBD1 (5 bases). CDR3 length: 15 amino acids. CDR1 is SGHVS, CDR2 FQNEAQ, per germline. V lost 1 base and J 1 base, leaving 7 bases between the germline ends. The CDR3 loop is CASSLVGLTNEKLFF. The DNA of the CDR3 is TGTGCCAGCAGCTTAGTGGGGCTAACTAATGAAAAACTGTTTTTT.

The chain links TRBV5-1 to TRBJ1-4, with TRBD1 matching 7 bases. This CDR3 is 15 amino acids long. The trim removed 3 bases at V and 8 bases at J, leaving 10 bases unmatched. Germline V gene sequence: CDR1 SGHRS, CDR2 YFSETQ. CDR3 residues: CASSWGDRDPEKLFF. The CDR3 DNA reads TGCGCCAGCAGCTGGGGTGACAGGGACCCCGAAAAACTGTTTTTT. The full variable domain, completed using reference TRBV5-1 and TRBJ1-4, is KAGVTQTPRYLIKTRGQQVTLSCSPISGHRSVSWYQQTPGQGLQFLFEYFSETQRNKGNFPGRFSGRQFSNSRSEMNVSTLELGDSALYLCASSWGDRDPEKLFFGSGTQLSVL.

V is TRBV27 and J is TRBJ2-1; 9 bases match TRBD2. The CDR3 has 15 residues. V shed 3 bases and J 7 bases; nucleotides not matched to a gene: 7. Germline loops: CDR1 MNHEY, CDR2 SMNVEV (reference sequence). CDR3: CASSFGSGSWNEQFF. The CDR3 coding sequence is TGTGCCAGCAGTTTTGGTAGCGGGAGTTGGAATGAGCAGTTCTTC.

This chain connects TRBV7-9 to TRBJ1-5; 9 nucleotides match TRBD1. Germline V gives CDR1 SEHNR, CDR2 FQNEAQ (reference sequence). The CDR3 sequence is 14 residues long. V gave up 4 bases and J gave up 4 bases; unmatched junction bases: 2. This CDR3 is CASSSGTGNQPQHF. The DNA of the CDR3 is TGTGCCAGCAGCTCCGGGACAGGGAATCAGCCCCAGCATTTT. Full variable domain (outside the CDR3, taken from reference TRBV7-9 and TRBJ1-5): DTGVSQNPRHKITKRGQNVTFRCDPISEHNRLYWYRQTLGQGPEFLTYFQNEAQLEKSRLLSDRFSAERPKGSFSTLEIQRTEQGDSAMYLCASSSGTGNQPQHFGDGTRLSIL.

The V call is TRBV2, the J call TRBJ2-1; tentative D call: TRBD2 (6 bases). The CDR3 covers 11 residues. Germline V gene sequence: CDR1 SNHLY, CDR2 FYNNEI. The V end lost 6 bases, the J end lost 10 bases, and 10 bases lay between the germline ends. CDR3 amino acids: CASRAGLEQFF. In DNA form, the CDR3 reads TGTGCCAGCAGGGCGGGGCTCGAGCAGTTCTTC.

The chain couples TRBV5-6 to TRBJ1-1; the match to TRBD1 covers 9 bases. Germline CDR1 is SGHDT and CDR2 is YYEEEE. V was pared by 0 bases and J by 6 bases, with 12 bases of the junction left unmatched. The CDR3 totals 17 residues. The CDR3 nucleotides read TGTGCCAGCAGCTTGGCCAATGGTGTGAACAGGGGGCCTGAAGCTTTCTTT. This translates into CASSLANGVNRGPEAFF.

The chain links TRBV9 to TRBJ2-1; D perhaps matches TRBD2 (5 bases). Trimming left V 0 bases short and J 8 bases short, with 12 bases between. Germline V lookup: CDR1 SGDLS, CDR2 YYNGEE. The CDR3 extends over 14 amino acids. The CDR3 protein is CASSVDPASYEQFF. The CDR3 DNA is TGTGCCAGCAGCGTAGACCCAGCTAGCTATGAGCAGTTCTTC.

The chain carries TRBV4-1 and TRBJ1-4, with 7 positions matching TRBD1. The CDR3 length is 16 residues. Looked up from germline, CDR1 is MGHRA and CDR2 is YSYEKL. Unmatched junction bases numbered 7, after V lost 1 base and J lost 5 bases. The CDR3 loop reads CASSQVRGQINEKLFF. The CDR3 bases are TGCGCCAGCAGCCAAGTTAGGGGGCAGATAAATGAAAAACTGTTTTTT.

The chain is built from TRBV6-5 and TRBJ1-6; 10 bases are a match to TRBD1. Germline CDR1 and CDR2: MNHEY and SVGAGI. The V gene end was trimmed by 0 bases and the J gene end by 9 bases; junction bases not matched to a gene: 2. There are 15 residues in the CDR3. CDR3 sequence reads: CASSYSTGGGSPLHF. The CDR3 nucleotides are TGTGCCAGCAGTTACTCGACAGGGGGCGGTTCACCCCTCCACTTT.